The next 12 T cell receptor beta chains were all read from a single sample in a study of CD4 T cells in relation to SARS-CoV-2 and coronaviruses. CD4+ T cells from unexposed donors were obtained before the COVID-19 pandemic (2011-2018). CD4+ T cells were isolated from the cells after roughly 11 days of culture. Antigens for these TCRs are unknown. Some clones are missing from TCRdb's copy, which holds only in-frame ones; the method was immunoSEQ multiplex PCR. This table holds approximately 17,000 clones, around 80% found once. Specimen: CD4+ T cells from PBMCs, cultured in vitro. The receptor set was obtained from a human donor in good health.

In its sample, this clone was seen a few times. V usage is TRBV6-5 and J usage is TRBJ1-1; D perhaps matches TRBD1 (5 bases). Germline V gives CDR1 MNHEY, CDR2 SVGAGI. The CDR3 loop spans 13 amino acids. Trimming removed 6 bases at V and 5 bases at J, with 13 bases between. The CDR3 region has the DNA TGTGCCAGCAGGCACGGGGGGGATACTGAAGCTTTCTTT. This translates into CASRHGGDTEAFF.

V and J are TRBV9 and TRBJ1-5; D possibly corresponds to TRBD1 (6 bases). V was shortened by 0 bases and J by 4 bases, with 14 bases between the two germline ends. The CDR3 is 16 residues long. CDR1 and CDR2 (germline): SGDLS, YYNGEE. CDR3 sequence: CASSVDSGQINQPQHF. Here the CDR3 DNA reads TGTGCCAGCAGCGTAGACTCTGGACAGATAAATCAGCCCCAGCATTTT.

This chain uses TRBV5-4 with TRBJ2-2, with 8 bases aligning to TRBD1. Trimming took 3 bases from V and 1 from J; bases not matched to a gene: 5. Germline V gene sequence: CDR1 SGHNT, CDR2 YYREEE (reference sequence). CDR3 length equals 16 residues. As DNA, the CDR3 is TGTGCCAGCAGCTCCGGGACAGGTGGGAACACCGGGGAGCTGTTTTTT. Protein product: CASSSGTGGNTGELFF.

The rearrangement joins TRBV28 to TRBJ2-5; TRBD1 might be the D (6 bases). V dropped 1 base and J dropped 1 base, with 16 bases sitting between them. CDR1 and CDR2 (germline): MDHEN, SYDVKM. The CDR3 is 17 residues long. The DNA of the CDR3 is TGTGCCAGCAGTTTATTATCGACAGGTGGAAGCCAAGAGACCCAGTACTTC. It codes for CASSLLSTGGSQETQYF.

CDR3 in amino acids: CASSIARAEYGYTF. The CDR3 DNA reads as TGTGCCAGTAGTATAGCACGGGCGGAATATGGCTACACCTTC. This chain joins TRBV19 and TRBJ1-2; D remains unclear. The length of the CDR3 is 14 residues. Trimming stripped 1 base from V and 5 bases from J, with 11 bases between. In germline, CDR1 is LNHDA, CDR2 SQIVND (reference sequence). The whole variable domain, filled in from reference TRBV19 and TRBJ1-2, reads DGGITQSPKYLFRKEGQNVTLSCEQNLNHDAMYWYRQDPGQGLRLIYYSQIVNDFQKGDIAEGYSVSREKKESFPLTVTSAQKNPTAFYLCASSIARAEYGYTFGSGTRLTVV.

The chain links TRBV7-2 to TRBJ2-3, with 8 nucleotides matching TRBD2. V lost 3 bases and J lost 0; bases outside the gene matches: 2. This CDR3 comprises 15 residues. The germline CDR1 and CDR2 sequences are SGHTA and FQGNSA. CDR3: CASSFPSGSTDTQYF. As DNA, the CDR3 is TGTGCCAGCAGCTTTCCTAGCGGGAGCACAGATACGCAGTATTTT.

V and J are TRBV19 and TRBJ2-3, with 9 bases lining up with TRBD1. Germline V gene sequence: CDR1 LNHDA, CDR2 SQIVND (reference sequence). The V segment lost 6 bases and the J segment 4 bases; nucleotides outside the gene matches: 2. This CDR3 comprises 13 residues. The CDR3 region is CASSGQGPDTQYF. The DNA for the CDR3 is TGTGCCAGTAGCGGACAGGGGCCAGATACGCAGTATTTT. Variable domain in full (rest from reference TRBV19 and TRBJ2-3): DGGITQSPKYLFRKEGQNVTLSCEQNLNHDAMYWYRQDPGQGLRLIYYSQIVNDFQKGDIAEGYSVSREKKESFPLTVTSAQKNPTAFYLCASSGQGPDTQYFGPGTRLTVL.

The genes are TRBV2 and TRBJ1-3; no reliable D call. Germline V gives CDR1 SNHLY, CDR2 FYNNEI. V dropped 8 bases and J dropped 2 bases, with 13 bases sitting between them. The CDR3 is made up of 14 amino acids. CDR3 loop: CASHRGLTGNTIYF. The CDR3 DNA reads TGTGCCAGCCACCGCGGATTGACTGGAAACACCATATATTTT.

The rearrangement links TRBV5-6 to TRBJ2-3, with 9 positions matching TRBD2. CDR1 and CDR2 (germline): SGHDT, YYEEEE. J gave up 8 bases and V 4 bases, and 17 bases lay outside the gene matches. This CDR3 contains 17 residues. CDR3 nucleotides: TGTGCCAGCAGCCTCTTGGGTAGCGGGGGCCACGGAGGTACGCAGTATTTT. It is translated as CASSLLGSGGHGGTQYF.

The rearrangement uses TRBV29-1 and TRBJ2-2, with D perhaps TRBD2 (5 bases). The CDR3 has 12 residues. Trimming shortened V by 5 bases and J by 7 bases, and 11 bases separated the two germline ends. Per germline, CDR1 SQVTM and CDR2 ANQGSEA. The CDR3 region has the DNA TGCAGCGTTCGGGAAACGGGCGGGGAGCTGTTTTTT. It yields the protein CSVRETGGELFF.

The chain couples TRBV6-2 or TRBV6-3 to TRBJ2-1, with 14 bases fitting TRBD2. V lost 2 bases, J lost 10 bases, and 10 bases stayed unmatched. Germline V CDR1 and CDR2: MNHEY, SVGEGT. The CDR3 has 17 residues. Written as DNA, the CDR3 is TGTGCCAGCAGTTACGGGCTAGGACTAGCGGGAGGAGGGGAGCAGTTCTTC. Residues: CASSYGLGLAGGGEQFF.

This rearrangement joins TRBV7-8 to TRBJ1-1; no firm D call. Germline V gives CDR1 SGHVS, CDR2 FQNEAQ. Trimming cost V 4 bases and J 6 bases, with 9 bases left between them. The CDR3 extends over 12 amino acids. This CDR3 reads CASSYEYSEAFF. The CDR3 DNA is TGTGCCAGCAGCTATGAGTATTCTGAAGCTTTCTTT.